This entry lists 2 T cell receptor beta chains sequenced from one sample in a study of cytomegalovirus exposure and HLA in healthy donors. The PCR ran on 60 Vbeta and 13 Jbeta primers. Sequencing was performed with immunoSEQ multiplex PCR; in TCRdb, only in-frame clones are kept and a portion is missing. The repertoire holds 130,000 to 150,000 clones, approximately 80% seen once, with 4.5% to 5% in the top ten. The specimen was PBMCs. These receptors came from a woman aged 50 to 60 in good health and CMV-seronegative.

CDR3 amino acids: CASSSRTSGGAGETQYF. The CDR3 DNA sequence: TGTGCCAGCAGCTCAAGGACTAGCGGGGGGGCGGGGGAGACCCAGTACTTC. The V gene is TRBV7-2, the J gene TRBJ2-5, with 15 bases matching TRBD2. The CDR3 consists of 17 residues. Germline V lookup: CDR1 SGHTA, CDR2 FQGNSA. V shed 4 bases and J 5 bases; nucleotides not matched to a gene: 8.

The chain combines TRBV6-1 with TRBJ1-2; 7 positions match TRBD1. The CDR3 covers 13 residues. With V trimmed by 2 bases and J by 7 bases, 4 bases remained unmatched. Germline V lookup: CDR1 MNHNS, CDR2 SASEGT. The CDR3 bases are TGTGCCAGCAGTGAACAGACAGGGAGTGGCTACACCTTC. This codes for CASSEQTGSGYTF.